One T cell receptor delta chain is described in this entry. The data are from a study of gamma-delta T cells after stem cell transplantation. TCRdb reapplied CATT to the RT-PCR reads. The repertoire holds about 1,200 delta-chain clones, with approximately 38% as singletons. In germline, CDR1 is GEAIGNYY, CDR2 EKD. CDR3 length: 16 residues. V lost 2 bases, J lost 0 bases, and 7 bases stayed unmatched. The material sequenced was gamma-delta T cells. The V and J genes are TRDV2 and TRDJ1, with 8 bases lining up with TRDD3. The TCR comes from a human donor. It is not recorded whose cells these are; they may come from a transplant donor. CDR3 in amino acids: CACDMLGDQYTDKLIF. The CDR3 DNA reads TGTGCCTGTGACATGTTGGGGGATCAGTACACCGATAAACTCATCTTT.